Sequencing of this TCR beta chain was carried out in a study of CXCR3-negative and CXCR3-positive naive CD8 T cells. Study findings and constraints: Cryopreserved cells showed partially decreased CXCR3 expression, and most assays used fresh PBMCs. From TRB CDR3 properties, TCR strength was inferred; surface CD5 did not differ between naive subsets.

This CDR3 region has 13 residues. Per germline, CDR1 PRHDT and CDR2 FYEKMQ (reference sequence). Naive CD8+ T cells were CD45RO-CCR7+CD27+CD95-. Via 5' RACE with UMI labels, TRB cDNA libraries were prepared. For each CDR3 protein, TCRdb gives one entry from its re-call of the 5' RACE reads, without DNA. This repertoire includes about 62,000 distinct CDR3 sequences. As regards this clonotype: Its antigen is not known.

Material: naive CXCR3- CD8+ T cells from blood. Subset denoted: CD45RO-CCR7+CD27+CD95- naive CD8+ T cells lacking CXCR3 (TNR3-). The chain joins TRBV13 to TRBJ2-7. The receptor was isolated from a human donor in good health. Some clones in this sample may be carry-over from other donors' samples. CDR3 amino acids: CASSLGIRYEQYF.